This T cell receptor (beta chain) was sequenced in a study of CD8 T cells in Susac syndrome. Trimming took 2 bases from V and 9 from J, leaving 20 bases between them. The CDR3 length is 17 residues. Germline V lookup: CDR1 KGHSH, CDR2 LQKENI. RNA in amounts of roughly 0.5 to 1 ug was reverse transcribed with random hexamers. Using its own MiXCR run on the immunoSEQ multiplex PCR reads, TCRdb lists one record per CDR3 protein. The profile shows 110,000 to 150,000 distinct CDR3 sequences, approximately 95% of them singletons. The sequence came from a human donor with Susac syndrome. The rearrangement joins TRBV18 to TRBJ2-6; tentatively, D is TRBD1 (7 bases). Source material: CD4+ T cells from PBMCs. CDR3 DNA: TGTGCCAGCTCACCAAGGCGGGATTCAGGGGGAGGCAACGTCCTGACTTTC. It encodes CASSPRRDSGGGNVLTF. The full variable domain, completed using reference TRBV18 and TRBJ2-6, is NAGVMQNPRHLVRRRGQEARLRCSPMKGHSHVYWYRQLPEEGLKFMVYLQKENIIDESGMPKERFSAEFPKEGPSILRIQQVVRGDSAAYFCASSPRRDSGGGNVLTFGAGSRLTVL.